These 14 T cell receptor beta chains share one sample of origin, sequenced in a study of response to subunit inactivated influenza vaccine (dated by TCRdb to the late 2010s). Libraries were built with RT-PCR. TCRdb names Illumina HiSeq 2500 as the instrument used. TCRdb trimmed the raw reads at Q25, called clones with MiXCR and kept productive beta chains. Every distinct CDR3 protein forms one entry, paired with its most common genes and DNA. The sample contains more than 600,000 distinct CDR3 sequences, roughly 20% of them found a single time. The ten largest make up 9.5% to 13% of the sample. The input for sequencing was PBMCs from blood, taken 5 days after vaccination. These TCRs come from a man in his forties or fifties who received an inactivated influenza vaccine. Donor details come from another sample of the same person, matched by shared clones.

CDR3 DNA sequence: TGTGCCAGCATGGAGGGGCTTAGCAATCAGCCCCAGCATTTT. Residues: CASMEGLSNQPQHF. The chain joins TRBV2 to TRBJ1-5, with TRBD1 as a possible D gene (5 bases). The CDR3 is 14 residues long. Trimming removed 7 bases from V and 0 bases from J, with 10 bases in between. The germline CDR1 and CDR2 sequences are SNHLY and FYNNEI.

This clonotype was seen a few times. Sequence at one end of the junction differs from germline and may be a read error. The J gene is TRBJ2-5, the V gene TRBV20-1, with 9 bases that match TRBD1. The CDR3 covers 15 residues. CDR1 and CDR2 from the germline V gene are DFQATT and SNEGSKA (reference sequence). The CDR3 bases are TGCAGTGCTCCCCGACAGGGGGGGTACCAAGAGATCCAGTACTTC. Its protein is CSAPRQGGYQEIQYF.

Ten or more counts support this clonotype. The chain combines TRBV12-3 or TRBV12-4 with TRBJ1-2; 8 bases match TRBD1. The CDR3 is 16 amino acids. The V segment lost 5 bases and the J segment 3 bases; nucleotides outside the gene matches: 11. CDR3 sequence reads: CASSPANRGSHYGYTF. As DNA, the CDR3 is TGTGCCAGCAGTCCCGCGAACAGGGGGAGTCACTATGGCTACACCTTC.

The rearrangement uses TRBV10-3 and TRBJ2-2; D gene uncertain. Germline V gene data show CDR1 as ENHRY and CDR2 as SYGVKD. Between the trimmed V and J ends, which lost 0 bases and 3 bases, there was a span of 5 bases. This CDR3 has 14 residues. CDR3: CAISESPDTGELFF. For the CDR3, the DNA is TGTGCCATCAGTGAGTCTCCTGACACCGGGGAGCTGTTTTTT.

The rearrangement links TRBV3-1 to TRBJ2-7; D gene ambiguous. This CDR3 contains 12 residues. The V and J ends lost 0 bases and 9 bases respectively, with 9 bases between them. The germline CDR1 and CDR2 sequences are LGHDT and YNNKEL (reference sequence). DNA for the CDR3: TGTGCCAGCAGCCAAGAAGTTGGGGTGCAGTACTTC. It yields the protein CASSQEVGVQYF.

The rearrangement joins TRBV11-2 to TRBJ2-3, with no clear D. Per germline, CDR1 SGHAT and CDR2 FQNNGV. The CDR3 covers 13 residues. Trimming shortened V by 4 bases and J by 4 bases, and 9 bases separated the two germline ends. CDR3 DNA sequence: TGTGCCAGCAGCTCCTCCAGAGCAGATACGCAGTATTTT. Protein: CASSSSRADTQYF.

The V call is TRBV6-1, the J call TRBJ2-2; D call uncertain. There are 15 residues in the CDR3. CDR1 and CDR2 from the germline V gene are MNHNS and SASEGT. Trimming shortened V by 6 bases and J by 7 bases, and 18 bases separated the two germline ends. The CDR3: CASRRLGGISGELFF. The CDR3 nucleotides read TGTGCCAGCAGACGACTGGGTGGGATAAGCGGGGAGCTGTTTTTT.

DNA of the CDR3: TGTGCCAGCAGTTTGGCCGGACTAGCGGGGGTCTACGAGCAGTACTTC. Its protein product is CASSLAGLAGVYEQYF. This chain uses TRBV12-3 or TRBV12-4 with TRBJ2-7; 13 nucleotides align to TRBD2. There are 16 residues in the CDR3. The junction had 5 bases not matched to a gene; V was cut back by 3 bases and J by 3 bases.

J is TRBJ1-5 and V is TRBV12-3 or TRBV12-4; D gene uncertain. V was cut by 10 bases and J by 3 bases, with 13 bases left in between. CDR3 size: 13 residues. CDR3 protein: CATTPGLNQPQHF. The DNA for the CDR3 is TGTGCCACCACGCCGGGTCTCAATCAGCCCCAGCATTTT.

This clonotype has more than one count but fewer than ten. This chain joins TRBV21-1 and TRBJ2-1; the table's TRBD1 call for D was not verified on the DNA. TRBV21-1 is a known pseudogene. The CDR3 has 13 amino acids. The CDR3 protein is CASSKRGDNEQFF. CDR3 sequence (DNA): TGTGCCAGCAGCAAGCGGGGGGACAATGAGCAGTTCTTC.

This chain connects TRBV9 to TRBJ2-7; 7 bases line up with TRBD2. This CDR3 is 15 amino acids long. In germline, CDR1 is SGDLS, CDR2 YYNGEE. V shed 3 bases and J 5 bases; nucleotides not matched to a gene: 11. The CDR3 DNA reads as TGTGCCAGCAGCGCCCTATTGGCGGGAGTCCACGAGCAGTACTTC. Residues: CASSALLAGVHEQYF.

This clonotype came up many times. The chain combines TRBV12-3 or TRBV12-4 with TRBJ2-3; D is unresolved. Trimming removed 2 bases from V and 6 bases from J, with 12 bases in between. This CDR3 spans 14 amino acids. CDR3 in DNA: TGTGCCAGCAGTTTACTAAGGGCTCAGGATACGCAGTATTTT. This translates into CASSLLRAQDTQYF.

This clonotype turned up a few times. The V call is TRBV5-1, the J call TRBJ1-4; no clear D. The CDR3 length is 15 residues. V was cut by 0 bases and J by 7 bases, with 13 bases left in between. Germline V gives CDR1 SGHRS, CDR2 YFSETQ. The DNA for the CDR3 is TGCGCCAGCAGCTTGGCCCGGATAGGCGGTGAAAAACTGTTTTTT. Its protein is CASSLARIGGEKLFF.

This clonotype was observed many times. The V gene is TRBV12-3 or TRBV12-4, the J gene TRBJ2-1, with 9 bases that match TRBD1. The trim removed 5 bases at V and 8 bases at J, leaving 10 bases unmatched. This CDR3 has 15 amino acids. The CDR3 coding sequence is TGTGCCAGCAGTCACGAACAGGGGGCAGGCTATGAGCAGTTCTTC. Translating gives CASSHEQGAGYEQFF.